The present entry profiles one TCR beta chain with its context. Its antigen specificity is not known. The sample holds no much larger clone one base away, and base qualities are not on file. These data originate in a study of T cell responses to AZD1222 COVID-19 vaccine (dated by TCRdb to the early 2020s). Concerning the study at large: Because spike-specific TCR depth and breadth did not differ between the two schedules, AZD1222 recipients who got a second dose at roughly 4 weeks were pooled with those who got a second dose at roughly 12 weeks. A total of about 250 trial participants underwent TCR sequencing, of whom under 220 had received two doses of AZD1222 and about 25 had received two doses of the MenACWY control vaccine. Enrollment into the trials was organized by age into subgroups of 18-55, 56-69 and 70-plus years, and those subgroups contained roughly 160, 29 and 62 TCR-sequenced participants, respectively. What the work shows at the level of the full study, not this receptor alone: Participants were mostly white British and included more females than males, and it was suggested by the authors that clonal diversity may have been underestimated. Conclusions about previously exposed vaccinees were limited because only 6 or 7 AZD1222 recipients were SARS-CoV-2 seropositive at baseline. The whole spike protein was spanned by vaccine-associated CD4 TCRs, and dominant responses were seen in regions 160-218 and 743-854. Epitopes outside the regions mutated in the B.1.351 and B.1.1.7 variants were reportedly recognized by nearly half of the unique spike-specific TCRs. In the small 56-69-year group, the increase in depth fell short of significance, most likely because of low power. Because no samples from the day 14 peak response were available, repertoires could be characterized only after the peak T cell response. A significant rise in spike-specific TCR breadth and depth was observed after two AZD1222 doses relative to day 0 and relative to MenACWY recipients.

The CDR3 regions of human TCRbeta chains were analyzed by immunosequencing. The original methods were these. TCRs in the repertoires were matched against a reference library of SARS-CoV-2-specific TCRs that had been generated with the MIRA antigen-specificity platform. Breadth meant the fraction of unique TCRs that were SARS-CoV-2-associated, whereas depth meant the fraction of total T cells that were SARS-CoV-2-associated. Using the MIRA data, every spike-specific TCR was mapped to the spike region that the TCR reacted to and assigned to either a CD4 or a CD8 class. Log10-transformed breadth and depth values were compared by one-way ANOVA with Sidak's multiple comparisons tests. What TCRdb holds here is the immuneACCESS table cut down to in-frame rearrangements. Part of the clones is not present; checked against another copy, under half of the missing clones reflect an unresolved V gene, and the others are unexplained. That table furnishes V, J and clone size, whereas the DNA furnished D and trimming. The sample table shows fewer than 110,000 clones, and around nine tenths are seen once. 20% to 25% of the sample belongs to the ten largest clones.

The time point tag for this specimen amounts to: baseline before first vaccination. Vaccinee samples were obtained from the UK trials COV001 and COV002, which included a single-blind randomized controlled phase 2/3 trial of AZD1222 (ChAdOx1 nCoV-19) in healthy adults. For TCRbeta chain sequencing, PBMC samples from trial participants were taken at day 0 and at day 28 after the second dose. The source material was peripheral blood, sampled on day 0 of AZD1222 vaccination. This receptor was identified in an adult in good health.

The nucleotides are TGTGCCAGCAGTGTTCCGAACACCGGGGAGCTGTTTTTT. It translates as CASSVPNTGELFF. The chain is assembled from TRBV2 and TRBJ2-2, with the D gene not clear enough to name. The cysteine opens and the phenylalanine closes a CDR3 of 13 amino acids. The retained sequence is limited to the CDR3, 39 bases, with the frame set at the first base. V lost 4 bases and J lost 0 bases; the stretch between them is 3 bases long. In the germline V gene, CDR1 corresponds to SNHLY and CDR2 to FYNNEI.